This T cell receptor beta chain was captured in a study of read filtering for tumor transcriptome and immune sequencing (dated by TCRdb to the early 2020s). Concerning the study at large: Of the patients in the cohort, 17 were male and around 15 were female, and their mean age was 65.9 years, with a range of about 45 to 85. Whole-transcriptome libraries were prepared with the TruSeq RNA Access Library Prep Kit after DNase treatment. Under revised international staging, 8 patients fell into R-ISS I, more than 15 into R-ISS II and about 7 into R-ISS III. TCR-region mapped reads per sample ranged from about 4.05 to 10.27 million with IR-seq versus only roughly 85 to 1273 with RNA-seq. As a main aim, a read-filtering strategy for immune repertoire data was addressed, with the specific question being whether clonotypes supported by a single read should be removed. Using the same bone marrow samples, the study compared TCR repertoires obtained by targeted immune repertoire sequencing with those obtained by bulk whole-transcriptome sequencing. Findings and caveats that apply to the study as a whole: The sorted CD138-negative fraction was composed of a mixed bone marrow immune population rather than of purified T cells. In IR-seq, single-read clonotypes were roughly four fifths of clonotypes but about 3.5% of total reads; in RNA-seq they were 60% to 75% of clonotypes and 35% to 55% of reads. Clonotypes were captured by IR-seq at much higher depth and more reliably than by RNA-seq, and smaller IR-seq throughput was sufficient for identification of most shared clonotypes. The correlation between IR-seq and RNA-seq shared clonotype proportions was increased by removal of single-read clonotypes.

TCR libraries were constructed from roughly 380 ng RNA using the Immunoverse kit, and molecular barcoded adaptors covering alpha/delta and beta/gamma chains were employed. TCR library preparation used the same RNA that went into transcriptome sequencing. Sequencing of TCR libraries was carried out on an Illumina HiSeq 4000 with 2 x 150 cycles. In the paper's pipeline: MiXCR aligned TCR reads to human V, D, J and C references and assembled the aligned reads into CDR3 clonotypes, with quality filtering and error correction included. Clonotype counts and gene usage diversity were analyzed with the tcR package in R. For inspection of raw mapping reads, RNA-seq reads were mapped by STAR aligner version 2.5.3a onto GRCh37 of the human genome. IR-seq fastq files were randomly downsampled with Seqtk 1.3 to test the effect of sequencing depth on detected clonotypes. TCRdb ran its own pipeline on the public reads, namely fastp trimming at Q25 and MiXCR clone calling, and kept in-frame beta chains. Each record represents a unique CDR3 protein, reported with the most common genes and DNA among its rows. The V and J calls reflect TCRdb's pipeline rather than the authors' work. In all, the sample holds approximately 20,000 distinct CDR3 sequences, and about 20% of those were seen once. The ten largest make up less than 25% of the sample.

CDR1 SQVTM and CDR2 ANQGSEA are derived from the germline V gene. At the junction V is shortened by 5 bases and J by 6 bases, with 11 bases in between. CDR3 length: 12 amino acids, cysteine to phenylalanine. Only CDR3 DNA remains: 36 bases, in frame from the first base. Bone marrow was sampled from every patient at the time of active disease. Ficoll-Hypaque density gradient centrifugation was used to isolate the bone marrow mononuclear cells. To remove myeloma plasma cells, the cells were labeled with CD138 magnetic microbeads on a MACS separator, and CD138-negative cells were then collected by negative selection. Flow cytometry on an Attune NxT with CD138 antibodies was used to check the purity of the isolated cells. TRIzol reagent was used to extract total RNA, and a NanoDrop spectrophotometer was used to quantify the extracted RNA. For each patient, the CD138-negative bone marrow sample underwent paired RNA-seq and IR-seq.

Judged by its sample share, this clonotype qualifies as medium-sized (0.01 to 0.1%). Its antigen is unknown. The record has no base qualities; no much larger clone is one base away. The sequenced sample consisted of a population of CD138-negative cells sorted from bone marrow. The cell subset or site label for this specimen denotes: bone marrow mononuclear cells depleted of CD138+ plasma/myeloma cells by negative magnetic selection. The TCR sequence derives from a donor at least 40 years old with multiple myeloma. The chain joins TRBV29-1 to TRBJ2-1, with the D gene not clear enough to name. The CDR3 reads CSVLRGSNEQFF. Here is the DNA: TGCAGCGTTCTCCGAGGCAGCAATGAGCAGTTCTTC.